This is a list of T cell receptor beta chains from one sample in a study of spatial heterogeneity in lung cancer. One entry per CDR3 protein, called by TCRdb with MiXCR from the 5' RACE reads. The data contain 49,000 or so distinct CDR3 sequences, 12% of them singletons. Sequenced here: PBMCs, sampled at follow-up. Source of these receptors: a male donor with early-stage non-small cell lung cancer. Both conserved end residues are part of each CDR3. D genes are given only for firm matches. Clone size is given for some rows only: seen once, a few or many times, or a class if the clone is expanded.

j_call cdr3_length clone_size d_call v_call cdr3_nt cdr3_aa
TRBJ1-3 14 many . TRBV28 TGTGCCAGCATTTCCACCCCCTCTGGAAACACCATATATTTT CASISTPSGNTIYF
TRBJ1-1 16 few TRBD1 TRBV20-1 TGCAGTGCAACGGGACAGGGGGCGTCGATGAACACTGAAGCTTTCTTT CSATGQGASMNTEAFF
TRBJ2-1 16 many TRBD1 TRBV12-3/TRBV12-4 TGTGCCAGCAGTTCCGGGGGGACAGGGGGCTACAATGAGCAGTTCTTC CASSSGGTGGYNEQFF
TRBJ1-4 17 . . TRBV4-3 TGCGCCAGCAGCCAAGGTTCTCGGAGGCGATCGAATGAAAAACTGTTTTTT CASSQGSRRRSNEKLFF
TRBJ2-5 17 . TRBD2 TRBV20-1 TGCAGTGCTAGGCACCCCCCGGGACTAGCGGGCGGGGAGACCCAGTACTTC CSARHPPGLAGGETQYF
TRBJ1-5 15 once TRBD1 TRBV12-3/TRBV12-4 TGTGCCAGCAGTTTACCAGGGGGCAGCAATCAGCCCCAGCATTTT CASSLPGGSNQPQHF
TRBJ2-5 14 few . TRBV19 TGTGCCAGTAGTATGTCGCAGGGGAGGGAGACCCAGTACTTC CASSMSQGRETQYF
TRBJ2-7 16 few TRBD1 TRBV4-2 TGTGCCAGCAGCCATTGGGGGACAGGGAATTCCTACGAGCAGTACTTC CASSHWGTGNSYEQYF
TRBJ2-1 15 many . TRBV3-1 TGTGCCAGCAGCCCCCAGACAGGCTCCTACAATGAGCAGTTCTTC CASSPQTGSYNEQFF
TRBJ2-3 14 many . TRBV30 TGTGCCTGGAAGACGCGGGTCGGCACAGATACGCAGTATTTT CAWKTRVGTDTQYF
TRBJ2-3 17 many TRBD2 TRBV7-2 TGTGCCAGCACCGGGACTAGCGGAGACCTTAGCACAGATACGCAGTATTTT CASTGTSGDLSTDTQYF
TRBJ2-5 18 . TRBD2 TRBV7-2 TGTGCCAGCAGCACCCCGACTAGCGGGGGGACCAGGGCCCAGACCCAGTACTTC CASSTPTSGGTRAQTQYF
TRBJ1-1 14 many . TRBV13 TGTGCCAGCAGCCTGATGGGGTTGAGGACTGAAGCTTTCTTT CASSLMGLRTEAFF
TRBJ2-3 16 few . TRBV5-1 TGCGCCAGCAGCTTGTTCGGAGGAGTGGGCACAGATACGCAGTATTTT CASSLFGGVGTDTQYF
TRBJ1-4 12 . . TRBV28 TGTGCCAGCAGTTTAACTAATGAAAAACTGTTTTTT CASSLTNEKLFF
TRBJ2-5 13 few TRBD1 TRBV6-4 TGTGCCAGCAGCGTTCGACAGGGAGAGACCCAGTACTTC CASSVRQGETQYF
TRBJ2-1 14 many TRBD2 TRBV12-3/TRBV12-4 TGTGCCAGCGGGACTAGCGGGAGGTACAATGAGCAGTTCTTC CASGTSGRYNEQFF